These T cell receptor beta chains were read from a single sample in a study of control samples from healthy donors and cancer patients. Assay: immunoSEQ multiplex PCR; the TCRdb copy retains only in-frame clones and omits some. Of some 49,000 clones in the sample, more than 90% are singletons; the top ten hold roughly 0.8%. The material sequenced was PBMCs. The receptors come from a man aged 30 to 45 with colorectal cancer. CDR3s include the opening cysteine and the closing phenylalanine or tryptophan. D genes are given only for firm matches. Where a row states a size, it is once, few, many or the class of an expanded clone; other rows omit it.

D	J	size	V	length	DNA	CDR3
TRBD1	TRBJ1-5	once	TRBV2	15	TGTGCCAGCAGCAGGGGGGGGGAACGGAGACAGCCCCAGCATTTT	CASSRGGERRQPQHF
NA	TRBJ2-2	NA	TRBV5-6	13	TGTGCCAGCAGACTGGAACGAACCGGGGAGCTGTTTTTT	CASRLERTGELFF
TRBD1	TRBJ1-1	NA	TRBV6-2/TRBV6-3	14	TGTGCCAGCAGCGATCCAGGGGGGAACACTGAAGCTTTCTTT	CASSDPGGNTEAFF
NA	TRBJ2-2	NA	TRBV7-9	14	TGTGCCAGCAGCCGGACTTCCTCCCCCCGGGAGCTGTTTTTT	CASSRTSSPRELFF
NA	TRBJ1-1	once	TRBV18	16	TGTGCCAGCTCACTACCCCCGACAGGAACGAACACTGAAGCTTTCTTT	CASSLPPTGTNTEAFF
TRBD1	TRBJ1-1	NA	TRBV6-6	15	TGTGCCAGCGCGTCTACAGGGGCTCTGAACACTGAAGCTTTCTTT	CASASTGALNTEAFF
NA	TRBJ1-1	NA	TRBV3-1/TRBV3-2	14	TGTGCCAGCAGCCCTCGGGACACTCACACTGAAGCTTTCTTT	CASSPRDTHTEAFF
NA	TRBJ1-6	NA	TRBV19	15	TGTGCCAGTAGTATCGGAGGGGGGCCGCAATCACCCCTCCACTTT	CASSIGGGPQSPLHF
NA	TRBJ1-2	NA	TRBV5-6	11	TGTGCCAGCAGGAGGGGACATGGCTACACCTTC	CASRRGHGYTF
NA	TRBJ2-5	once	TRBV5-8	14	TGTGCCAGCAGCTCCTCTACCCCTCGGGAGACCCAGTACTTC	CASSSSTPRETQYF
NA	TRBJ1-2	NA	TRBV3-1/TRBV3-2	14	TGTGCCAGCAGCCGAGCCTCGGGTGGCTATGGCTACACCTTC	CASSRASGGYGYTF
NA	TRBJ1-1	NA	TRBV7-6	15	TGTGCCAGCAGCTGGCGCCGGGGTTCGGACACTGAAGCTTTCTTT	CASSWRRGSDTEAFF
NA	TRBJ1-2	NA	TRBV5-4	15	TGTGCCAGCAGCTTGGCAGGGCGGCAGGGCTATGGCTACACCTTC	CASSLAGRQGYGYTF
NA	TRBJ2-5	NA	TRBV6-5	15	TGTGCCACACAATACGGACCCCTAGTCCAAGAGACCCAGTACTTC	CATQYGPLVQETQYF
TRBD1	TRBJ2-1	NA	TRBV24-1	13	TGTGCCACCGGGACAGGGGGCTACAATGAGCAGTTCTTC	CATGTGGYNEQFF
NA	TRBJ1-1	NA	TRBV27	16	TGTGCCAGCAGCTCTCAATCCGGACGGCTGAACACTGAAGCTTTCTTT	CASSSQSGRLNTEAFF
TRBD2	TRBJ2-2	NA	TRBV7-2	13	TGTGCCAGCAGTACTAGCGGGGTGGAGGAGCTGTTTTTT	CASSTSGVEELFF
TRBD1	TRBJ1-1	NA	TRBV29-1	13	TGCAGCGTTGAAGGAGGGGGCGCGAGTACGGCTTTCTTT	CSVEGGGASTAFF
TRBD1	TRBJ1-6	NA	TRBV5-1	15	TGCGCCAGCAGCTTGAGGCAGGGGGCCGATTCACCCCTCCACTTT	CASSLRQGADSPLHF
TRBD2	TRBJ2-1	NA	TRBV6-2/TRBV6-3	17	TGTGCCAGCAGTGACATAGCGGGGCGCCGGTTTTACAATGAGCAGTTCTTC	CASSDIAGRRFYNEQFF
TRBD1	TRBJ1-1	NA	TRBV6-5	14	TGTGCCAGCAGATTGACAGGGGGCAGGGGTGAAGCTTTCTTT	CASRLTGGRGEAFF
NA	TRBJ2-7	NA	TRBV2	13	TGTGCCAGCAGTACCGGGGCCCCCTACGAGCAGTACTTC	CASSTGAPYEQYF
TRBD1	TRBJ1-3	NA	TRBV7-2	15	TGTGCCAGCAGCTTAGGACAGGGCTCTGGAAACACCATATATTTT	CASSLGQGSGNTIYF
NA	TRBJ1-1	NA	TRBV10-2	13	TGCGCCAGCCGTACAGTCATGAACACTGAAGCTTTCTTT	CASRTVMNTEAFF
TRBD2	TRBJ2-7	NA	TRBV7-6	19	TGTGCCAGCAGCTTAGCACCGGGACTAGCGGGGGGTCTTCGTTACGAGCAGTACTTC	CASSLAPGLAGGLRYEQYF
NA	TRBJ1-5	NA	TRBV3-1/TRBV3-2	16	TGTGCCAGCAGCCGAAGTCAGGAGGGAGGCAATCAGCCCCAGCATTTT	CASSRSQEGGNQPQHF
NA	TRBJ1-5	NA	TRBV11-2	15	TGTGCCAGCAGCTTAGTGGCAGGGGCGGGTCAGCCCCAGCATTTT	CASSLVAGAGQPQHF
NA	TRBJ2-3	NA	TRBV6-4	14	TGTGCCAGCAGTGACGGCAGGGACACAGATACGCAGTATTTT	CASSDGRDTDTQYF
TRBD1	TRBJ2-2	NA	TRBV3-1/TRBV3-2	16	TGTGCCAGCAGCCCCCGGACAGGTCGCCCCACCGGGGAGCTGTTTTTT	CASSPRTGRPTGELFF
NA	TRBJ2-2	once	TRBV5-5	16	TGTGCCAGCAGCTTCGCAGGGGGGTTGAACACCGGGGAGCTGTTTTTT	CASSFAGGLNTGELFF
NA	TRBJ1-5	NA	TRBV6-1	13	TGTGCCAGCAGTGAAATCGGAAATCAGCCCCAGCATTTT	CASSEIGNQPQHF
TRBD1	TRBJ2-2	NA	TRBV5-4	15	TGTGCCAGCAGCCTACAGGGGGGCGGGACCGGGGAGCTGTTTTTT	CASSLQGGGTGELFF
NA	TRBJ2-7	NA	TRBV30	13	TGTGCCTGGAGCGGAGGGGGTTTCTACGAGCAGTACTTC	CAWSGGGFYEQYF
NA	TRBJ1-1	once	TRBV5-6	17	TGTGCCAGCAGCTTATTACACGGTGACAAAACAGGGAAGAAGGCTTTCTTT	CASSLLHGDKTGKKAFF
NA	TRBJ1-6	NA	TRBV7-9	14	TGTGCCAGCAGCAGGTCAGGGGACAAATCACCCCTCCACTTT	CASSRSGDKSPLHF
TRBD2	TRBJ2-1	NA	TRBV2	16	TGTGCCAGCAGTGCCAGACTAGCGGCCTCCTACAATGAGCAGTTCTTC	CASSARLAASYNEQFF
TRBD1	TRBJ2-7	few	TRBV4-3	15	TGCGCCAGCAGCCAAGGATGGGACAGTACCTACGAGCAGTACTTC	CASSQGWDSTYEQYF
NA	TRBJ1-1	few	TRBV5-4	14	TGTGCCAGCAGCTCCAGTCTTCCTACCACTGAAGCTTTCTTT	CASSSSLPTTEAFF
NA	TRBJ2-1	NA	TRBV5-6	13	TGTGCCAGCAGTCCAAAAGGAGCTAATGAGCAGTTCTTC	CASSPKGANEQFF
NA	TRBJ1-1	few	TRBV3-1/TRBV3-2	14	TGTGCCAGCAGCCAAGCCCGGGGATACACTGAAGCTTTCTTT	CASSQARGYTEAFF
NA	TRBJ1-2	NA	TRBV3-1/TRBV3-2	15	TGTGCCAGCAGCCAAGGCAAGGGACATAACTATGGCTACACCTTC	CASSQGKGHNYGYTF
NA	TRBJ2-5	NA	TRBV29-1	12	TGCAGCGTCCGGGGGTCGCAAGAGACCCAGTACTTC	CSVRGSQETQYF
NA	TRBJ2-2	NA	TRBV29-1	13	TGCAGCGTTGAAGGAAGGGGGACGGGGGAGCTGTTTTTT	CSVEGRGTGELFF
NA	TRBJ1-5	NA	TRBV7-2	15	TGTGCCAGCAGCTTAAAGGTGGGGCTCGGTCAGCCCCAGCATTTT	CASSLKVGLGQPQHF
NA	TRBJ1-2	NA	TRBV12-3/TRBV12-4	13	TGTGCCAGCAGTACAACAGGGCTTAAGGGCTACACCTTC	CASSTTGLKGYTF
NA	TRBJ2-5	NA	TRBV7-9	15	TGTGCCAGCTTCCTATTGGGGGCACGCCAAGAGACCCAGTACTTC	CASFLLGARQETQYF
NA	TRBJ1-5	NA	TRBV3-1/TRBV3-2	12	TGTGCCGGTCCCCTAAGCAATCAGCCCCAGCATTTT	CAGPLSNQPQHF
NA	TRBJ2-3	NA	TRBV9	15	TGTGCCAGCAGCGTAGACGGGACTTGGGGAGATACGCAGTATTTT	CASSVDGTWGDTQYF
NA	TRBJ1-6	NA	TRBV6-1	13	TGTGCCAGCAGTGACAGGGGACGTTCACCCCTCCACTTT	CASSDRGRSPLHF
TRBD2	TRBJ2-7	NA	TRBV7-2	17	TGTGCCAGCAGCCCTCGGATAGCGGGGGGCTACTCCTACGAGCAGTACTTC	CASSPRIAGGYSYEQYF
TRBD2	TRBJ2-1	once	TRBV4-3	17	TGCGCCAGCAGCCAGGGATTAGCGGGGGGGCCCAACAATGAGCAGTTCTTC	CASSQGLAGGPNNEQFF
TRBD1	TRBJ2-5	NA	TRBV14	15	TGTGCCAGCAGCCAGAGACAGGGGTTTCAAGAGACCCAGTACTTC	CASSQRQGFQETQYF
TRBD1	TRBJ1-1	NA	TRBV18	14	TGTGCCAGCTCACCAGAACAGGGGGCGGCGCAGGCTTTCTTT	CASSPEQGAAQAFF
NA	TRBJ2-2	NA	TRBV11-3	15	TGTGCCAGCAGCCCGAAGGGACAGAACACCGGGGAGCTGTTTTTT	CASSPKGQNTGELFF